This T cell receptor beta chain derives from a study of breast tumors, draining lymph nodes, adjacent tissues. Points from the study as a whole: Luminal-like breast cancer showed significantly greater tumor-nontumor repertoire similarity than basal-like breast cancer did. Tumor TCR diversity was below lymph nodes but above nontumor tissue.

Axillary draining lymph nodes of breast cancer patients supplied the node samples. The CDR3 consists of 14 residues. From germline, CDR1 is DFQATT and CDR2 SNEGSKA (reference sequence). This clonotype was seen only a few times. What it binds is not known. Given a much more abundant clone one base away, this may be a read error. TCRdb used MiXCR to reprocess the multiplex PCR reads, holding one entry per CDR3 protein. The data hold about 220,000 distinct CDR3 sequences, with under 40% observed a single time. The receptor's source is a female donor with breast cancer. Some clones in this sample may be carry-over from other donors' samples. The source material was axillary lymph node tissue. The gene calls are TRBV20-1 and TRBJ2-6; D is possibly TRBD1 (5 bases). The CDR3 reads CSARSVTGATVLTF. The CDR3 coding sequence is TGCAGTGCTAGAAGTGTTACTGGGGCCACCGTCCTGACTTTC.